The 3 T cell receptor beta chains below all came from one sample that was sequenced in a study of blood T cell repertoires in COVID-19. Generated by immunoSEQ multiplex PCR, the TCRdb table keeps only in-frame clones and is missing some. The table includes about 49,000 clones, approximately 90% detected once. Sequenced material: peripheral blood. The receptors were sampled from a man aged 35 to 55 with active COVID-19.

The rearrangement uses TRBV6-6 and TRBJ1-2; D ambiguous. Germline V CDR1 and CDR2: MNHNY, SVGAGI (reference sequence). Trimming took 6 bases from V and 4 from J, leaving 12 bases between them. The CDR3 is made up of 13 amino acids. The DNA for the CDR3 is TGTGCCAGCAGAGGAGGCAATAGCTATGGCTACACCTTC. Amino acid sequence: CASRGGNSYGYTF.

This sequence joins TRBV5-1 and TRBJ1-5, with D uncertain. CDR3 length equals 13 residues. Germline V gene sequence: CDR1 SGHRS, CDR2 YFSETQ. V was trimmed by 1 base and J by 0 bases, leaving 2 bases between them. The CDR3 region is CASSLYSNQPQHF. DNA for the CDR3: TGCGCCAGCAGCTTGTATAGCAATCAGCCCCAGCATTTT.

The V call is TRBV2, the J call TRBJ1-5, with 8 bases lining up with TRBD1. V gave up 6 bases and J gave up 4 bases; unmatched junction bases: 8. CDR1 SNHLY and CDR2 FYNNEI come from the germline V gene. This CDR3 is built from 15 residues. CDR3 amino acids: CASSSTGVGNQPQHF. DNA for the CDR3: TGTGCCAGCAGCTCGACAGGGGTCGGAAATCAGCCCCAGCATTTT.